This is a list of T cell receptor beta chains from one sample in a study of molecular identifiers for immune sequencing clone quantification. One entry per CDR3 protein results from TCRdb running MiXCR on the PCR reads. This sample yields about 640,000 distinct CDR3 sequences, of which just under 20% are seen a single time; 0.75% to 0.95% belongs to the top ten. Sequenced input: naive CD8+ T cells from blood, with Jurkat cell RNA spiked in. The source is a human donor in good health. Some libraries in this study had Jurkat cell RNA spiked in. The CDR3 runs from the conserved cysteine through the conserved F or W. Fields, in order: D gene, clone size, J gene, V gene, CDR3 DNA, CDR3 protein. D genes are given only for firm matches. Clone size is given for some rows only: seen once, a few or many times, or a class if the clone is expanded.

D gene: -; clone size: few; J gene: TRBJ1-2; V gene: TRBV29-1; CDR3 DNA: TGCAGCGTCTGGGAGGGCTATGGCTACACCTTC; CDR3 protein: CSVWEGYGYTF
D gene: -; clone size: many; J gene: TRBJ2-5; V gene: TRBV4-3; CDR3 DNA: TGCGCCAGCAGCCAGGGAGGAGAGACCCAGTACTTC; CDR3 protein: CASSQGGETQYF
D gene: -; clone size: -; J gene: TRBJ2-7; V gene: TRBV4-3; CDR3 DNA: TGCGCCAGCAGCCGAGACGTGGGAGACTACGTGCAGTACTTC; CDR3 protein: CASSRDVGDYVQYF
D gene: TRBD1; clone size: -; J gene: TRBJ1-3; V gene: TRBV4-1; CDR3 DNA: TGCGCCAGCAGCCAAGTTACAGGGGATGGAAACACCATATATTTT; CDR3 protein: CASSQVTGDGNTIYF
D gene: -; clone size: few; J gene: TRBJ2-3; V gene: TRBV27; CDR3 DNA: TGTGCCAGCAGTTTATCGCAGGGGCTTGGCGCAGATACGCAGTATTTT; CDR3 protein: CASSLSQGLGADTQYF
D gene: -; clone size: -; J gene: TRBJ1-3; V gene: TRBV29-1; CDR3 DNA: TGCAGCGTTGTTCCGGGCTCTGGAAACACCATATATTTT; CDR3 protein: CSVVPGSGNTIYF
D gene: TRBD1; clone size: few; J gene: TRBJ1-2; V gene: TRBV20-1; CDR3 DNA: TGCAGTGCTCTCGGACAGGGCGAGGTCTATGGCTACACCTTC; CDR3 protein: CSALGQGEVYGYTF
D gene: TRBD2; clone size: many; J gene: TRBJ2-3; V gene: TRBV7-6; CDR3 DNA: TGTGCCAGCAGCCAACCTAGCGGGGGGGCGTACACAGATACGCAGTATTTT; CDR3 protein: CASSQPSGGAYTDTQYF
D gene: -; clone size: -; J gene: TRBJ2-7; V gene: TRBV20-1; CDR3 DNA: TGCAGTGCTAGAGTGAAGGGGTCCTACGAGCAGTACTTC; CDR3 protein: CSARVKGSYEQYF
D gene: -; clone size: -; J gene: TRBJ2-5; V gene: TRBV9; CDR3 DNA: TGTGCCAGCAGCGTACTGGCAGGCTTTGGAGGGGAGACCCAGTACTTC; CDR3 protein: CASSVLAGFGGETQYF
D gene: TRBD1; clone size: few; J gene: TRBJ2-5; V gene: TRBV28; CDR3 DNA: TGTGCCAACAGTTCTTGGGACAGGGGGTCGGTGGAGACCCAGTACTTC; CDR3 protein: CANSSWDRGSVETQYF
D gene: -; clone size: many; J gene: TRBJ1-5; V gene: TRBV7-9; CDR3 DNA: TGTGCCAGCAGCCGCTTCGACAGCAATCAGCCCCAGCATTTT; CDR3 protein: CASSRFDSNQPQHF
D gene: -; clone size: many; J gene: TRBJ1-1; V gene: TRBV29-1; CDR3 DNA: TGCAGCGTTCCGGGGACAAATGGAGCGGGCACTGAAGCTTTCTTT; CDR3 protein: CSVPGTNGAGTEAFF
D gene: TRBD1; clone size: -; J gene: TRBJ1-1; V gene: TRBV15; CDR3 DNA: TGTGCCACCAGCAGTCCGGGACAGAGGACTAACATGAACACTGAAGCTTTCTTT; CDR3 protein: CATSSPGQRTNMNTEAFF
D gene: -; clone size: many; J gene: TRBJ2-7; V gene: TRBV9; CDR3 DNA: TGTGCCAGCAGCGTAGGTCTGGGGAGCTCCTACGAGCAGTACTTC; CDR3 protein: CASSVGLGSSYEQYF
D gene: -; clone size: many; J gene: TRBJ2-7; V gene: TRBV19; CDR3 DNA: TGTGCCAGCAGCACAGGGACAACCTACGAGCAGTACTTC; CDR3 protein: CASSTGTTYEQYF
D gene: -; clone size: few; J gene: TRBJ2-1; V gene: TRBV29-1; CDR3 DNA: TGCAGCGTTGAGGGCAGGTGGGATATTGAGCAGTTCTTC; CDR3 protein: CSVEGRWDIEQFF
D gene: -; clone size: -; J gene: TRBJ1-1; V gene: TRBV2; CDR3 DNA: TGTGCCAGCAGTGATGGGCCAAGTACTGAAGCTTTCTTT; CDR3 protein: CASSDGPSTEAFF
D gene: TRBD2; clone size: -; J gene: TRBJ2-1; V gene: TRBV7-9; CDR3 DNA: TGTGCCAGCACGAAGGGACTAGCGGGAGGCAATGAGCAGTTCTTC; CDR3 protein: CASTKGLAGGNEQFF
D gene: TRBD1; clone size: few; J gene: TRBJ1-2; V gene: TRBV5-6; CDR3 DNA: TGTGCCAGCAGCTTGGTTTTTTATCGACAGGGCAACTATGGCTACACCTTC; CDR3 protein: CASSLVFYRQGNYGYTF
D gene: -; clone size: many; J gene: TRBJ2-7; V gene: TRBV14; CDR3 DNA: TGTGCCAGCAGCCAAGATGGTCCGGCGGGCGAGCAGTACTTC; CDR3 protein: CASSQDGPAGEQYF
D gene: -; clone size: few; J gene: TRBJ2-3; V gene: TRBV27; CDR3 DNA: TGTGCCAGCAGTTTTAACGGGGGTCTAGATACGCAGTATTTT; CDR3 protein: CASSFNGGLDTQYF
D gene: -; clone size: few; J gene: TRBJ2-7; V gene: TRBV4-1; CDR3 DNA: TGCGCCAGCAGCCAAGGGACAGTAGGTGCCGGCGAGCAGTACTTC; CDR3 protein: CASSQGTVGAGEQYF
D gene: -; clone size: many; J gene: TRBJ1-2; V gene: TRBV2; CDR3 DNA: TGTGCCAGCAGTGAAAGTCACAATAACTATGGCTACACCTTC; CDR3 protein: CASSESHNNYGYTF
D gene: -; clone size: many; J gene: TRBJ2-5; V gene: TRBV6-5; CDR3 DNA: TGTGCCAGCAGTTCCATTGCGGGCTCGTACCAAGAGACCCAGTACTTC; CDR3 protein: CASSSIAGSYQETQYF
D gene: -; clone size: many; J gene: TRBJ1-3; V gene: TRBV4-1; CDR3 DNA: TGCGCCAGCAGCCAAGATCACGTATACTCTGGAAACACCATATATTTT; CDR3 protein: CASSQDHVYSGNTIYF